This T cell receptor beta chain is from a study of shared clonotypes between healthy human individuals. Germline assignment: CDR1 MNHEY and CDR2 SVGAGI. V shed 6 bases and J 2 bases; nucleotides not matched to a gene: 9. The CDR3 extends over 15 amino acids. Data came from immunoSEQ multiplex PCR; TCRdb stores just in-frame clones and leaves some out. This sample yields about 480,000 clones, of which 79% are seen a single time; 10% to 15% belongs to the top ten. The source is a woman between 40 and 55 years old in good health. Some clones in this sample may be carry-over from other donors' samples. The V gene is TRBV6-5, the J gene TRBJ2-7; 8 positions match TRBD1. Sequencing was carried out using PBMCs. The CDR3 here is CASSQGQVGPYEQYF. The CDR3 bases are TGTGCCAGCAGCCAGGGACAGGTTGGACCCTACGAGCAGTACTTC.